This T cell receptor (beta chain) is from a study of T cell responses to AZD1222 COVID-19 vaccine. Study at large: Second doses were pooled across both intervals (about 4 or about 12 weeks).

The ends were cut back, 5 bases at V and 0 bases at J, with 17 bases in the middle. This CDR3 region has 16 residues. The germline V gene has CDR1 LNHDA and CDR2 SQIVND (reference sequence). The data were produced by immunoSEQ multiplex PCR, yet TCRdb's version contains in-frame clones alone and is incomplete. There are 150,000 to 200,000 clones in the sample; roughly 93% occur only once, and approximately 1% lies in the top ten. The study, taken as a whole, reports: The CD4 TCRs associated with vaccination extended across spike and predominated at 160-218 and 743-854. The donors showed a predominance of white British ancestry and of females, with possible underestimation of clonal diversity.

This clone was seen a single time. The antigen is not known. This clonotype was sampled from an adult in good health. The sample consisted of peripheral blood, taken on day 0 of AZD1222 vaccination. This chain joins TRBV19 and TRBJ2-7; D is perhaps TRBD1 (6 bases). The CDR3 DNA follows: TGTGCCAGTAGTGCCGGGGTGGGGGCGAGCTCCTACGAGCAGTACTTC. It yields the protein CASSAGVGASSYEQYF.